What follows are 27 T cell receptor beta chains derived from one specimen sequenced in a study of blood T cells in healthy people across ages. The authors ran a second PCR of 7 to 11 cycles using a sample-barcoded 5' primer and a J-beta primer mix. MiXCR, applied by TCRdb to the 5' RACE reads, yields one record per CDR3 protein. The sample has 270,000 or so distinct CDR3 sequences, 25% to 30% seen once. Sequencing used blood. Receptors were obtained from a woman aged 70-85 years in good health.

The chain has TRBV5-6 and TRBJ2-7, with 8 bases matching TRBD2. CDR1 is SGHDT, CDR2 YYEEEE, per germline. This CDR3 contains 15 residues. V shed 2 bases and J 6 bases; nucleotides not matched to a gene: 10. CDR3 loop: CASSLPGLVTIEQYF. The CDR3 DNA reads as TGTGCCAGCAGCTTACCGGGACTAGTAACAATCGAGCAGTACTTC.

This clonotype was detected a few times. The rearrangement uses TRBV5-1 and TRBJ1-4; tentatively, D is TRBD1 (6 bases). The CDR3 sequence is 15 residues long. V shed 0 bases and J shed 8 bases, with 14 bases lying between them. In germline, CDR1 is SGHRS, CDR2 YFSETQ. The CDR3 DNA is TGCGCCAGCAGCTTGGCGGCAGGGGACGGCGAAAAACTGTTTTTT. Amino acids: CASSLAAGDGEKLFF.

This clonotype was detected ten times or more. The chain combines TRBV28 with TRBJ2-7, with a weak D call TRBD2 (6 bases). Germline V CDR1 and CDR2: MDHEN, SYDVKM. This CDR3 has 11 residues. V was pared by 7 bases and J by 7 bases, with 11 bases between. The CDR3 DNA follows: TGTGCCAGCAATCGGGGGAAGGAGCAGTACTTC. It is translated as CASNRGKEQYF.

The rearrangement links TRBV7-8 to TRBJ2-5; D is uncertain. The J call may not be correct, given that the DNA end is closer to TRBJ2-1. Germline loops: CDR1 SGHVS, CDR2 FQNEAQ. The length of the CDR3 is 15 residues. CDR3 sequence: CASSLARGYDDEQFF. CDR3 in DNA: TGTGCCAGCAGCTTAGCTAGAGGTTACGACGATGAGCAGTTCTTC.

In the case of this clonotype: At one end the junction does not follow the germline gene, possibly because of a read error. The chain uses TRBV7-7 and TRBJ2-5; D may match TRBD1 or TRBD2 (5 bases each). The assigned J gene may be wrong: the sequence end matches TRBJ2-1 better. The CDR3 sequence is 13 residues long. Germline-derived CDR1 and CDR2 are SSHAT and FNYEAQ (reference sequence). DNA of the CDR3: TGTGCTAGCAGCGGAGTTGGGGGTAATGAGCAGTTCTTC. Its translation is CASSGVGGNEQFF.

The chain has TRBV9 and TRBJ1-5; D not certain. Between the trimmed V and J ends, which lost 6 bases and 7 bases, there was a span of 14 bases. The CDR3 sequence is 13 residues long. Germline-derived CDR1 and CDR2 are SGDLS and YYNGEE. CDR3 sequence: CASIIEGRQPQHF. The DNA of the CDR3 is TGTGCCAGCATCATCGAAGGGAGGCAGCCCCAGCATTTT.

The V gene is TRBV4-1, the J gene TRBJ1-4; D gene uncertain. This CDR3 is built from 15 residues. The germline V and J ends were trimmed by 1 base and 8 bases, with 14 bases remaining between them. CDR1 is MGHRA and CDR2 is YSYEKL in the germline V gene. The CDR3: CASSQGVGSREKLFF. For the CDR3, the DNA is TGCGCCAGCAGCCAAGGAGTAGGCAGTCGGGAAAAACTGTTTTTT.

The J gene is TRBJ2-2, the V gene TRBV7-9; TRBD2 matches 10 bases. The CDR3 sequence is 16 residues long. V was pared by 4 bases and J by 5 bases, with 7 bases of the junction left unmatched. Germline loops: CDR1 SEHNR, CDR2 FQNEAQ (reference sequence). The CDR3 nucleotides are TGTGCCAGCAGCTCCCAGGGGACTAGCGAGACCGGGGAGCTGTTTTTT. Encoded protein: CASSSQGTSETGELFF.

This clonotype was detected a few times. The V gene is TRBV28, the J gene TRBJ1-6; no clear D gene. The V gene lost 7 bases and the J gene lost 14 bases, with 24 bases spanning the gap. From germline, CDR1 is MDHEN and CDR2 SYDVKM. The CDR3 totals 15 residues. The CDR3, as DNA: TGTGCCAGCAACCGCCCGGCAGCCGAAATATTCACCCTCCACTTT. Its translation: CASNRPAAEIFTLHF.

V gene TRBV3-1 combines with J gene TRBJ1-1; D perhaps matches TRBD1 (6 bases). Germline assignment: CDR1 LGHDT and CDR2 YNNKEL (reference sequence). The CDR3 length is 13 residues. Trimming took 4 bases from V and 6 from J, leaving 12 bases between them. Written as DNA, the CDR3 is TGTGCCAGCAGCCCGGGGACAAAAGCTGAAGCTTTCTTT. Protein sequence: CASSPGTKAEAFF.

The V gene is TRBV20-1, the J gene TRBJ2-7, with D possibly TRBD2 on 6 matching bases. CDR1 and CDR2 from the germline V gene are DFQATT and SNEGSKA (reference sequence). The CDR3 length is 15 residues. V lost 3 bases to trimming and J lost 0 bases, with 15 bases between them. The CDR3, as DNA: TGCAGTGCTAGCATGCTGGAGGGAATCTCCTACGAGCAGTACTTC. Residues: CSASMLEGISYEQYF.

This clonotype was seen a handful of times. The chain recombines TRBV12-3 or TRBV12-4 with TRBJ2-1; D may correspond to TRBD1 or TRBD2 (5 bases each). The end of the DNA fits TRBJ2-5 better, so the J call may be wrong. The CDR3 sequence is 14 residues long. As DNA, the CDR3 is TGTGCCAGCAGGGACACGGGGTGGGGCAAGACCCAGTACTTC. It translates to CASRDTGWGKTQYF.

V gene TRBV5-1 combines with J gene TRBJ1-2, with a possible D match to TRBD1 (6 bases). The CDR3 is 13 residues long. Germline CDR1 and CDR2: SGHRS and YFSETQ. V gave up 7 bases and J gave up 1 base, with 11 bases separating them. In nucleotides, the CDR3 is TGCGCCAGCGGGCCGGACAGTAACTATGGCTACACCTTC. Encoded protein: CASGPDSNYGYTF.

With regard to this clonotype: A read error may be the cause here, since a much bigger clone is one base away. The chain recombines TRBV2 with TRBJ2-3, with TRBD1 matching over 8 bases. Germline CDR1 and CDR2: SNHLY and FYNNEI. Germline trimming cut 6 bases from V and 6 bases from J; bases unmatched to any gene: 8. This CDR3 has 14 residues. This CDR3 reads CASSADRAADTQYF. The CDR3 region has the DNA TGTGCCAGCAGCGCGGACAGGGCTGCTGATACGCAGTATTTT.

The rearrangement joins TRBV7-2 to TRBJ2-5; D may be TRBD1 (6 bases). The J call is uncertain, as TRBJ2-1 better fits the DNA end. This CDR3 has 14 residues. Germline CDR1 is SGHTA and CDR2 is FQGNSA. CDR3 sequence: CASRPAYRVNEQFF. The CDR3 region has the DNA TGTGCCAGCAGACCAGCGTACAGGGTGAATGAGCAGTTCTTC.

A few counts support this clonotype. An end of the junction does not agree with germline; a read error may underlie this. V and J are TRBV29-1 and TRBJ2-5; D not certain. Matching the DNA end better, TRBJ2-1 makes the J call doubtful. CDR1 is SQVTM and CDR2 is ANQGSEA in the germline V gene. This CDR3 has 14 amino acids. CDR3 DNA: TGCAGCCTCCGGACCTCAGGTTCCTACAGTGAGCAGTTCTTC. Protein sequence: CSLRTSGSYSEQFF.

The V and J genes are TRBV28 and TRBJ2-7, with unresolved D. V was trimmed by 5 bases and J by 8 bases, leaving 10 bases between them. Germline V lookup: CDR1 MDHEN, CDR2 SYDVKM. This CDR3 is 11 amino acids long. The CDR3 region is CASSPLPKQYF. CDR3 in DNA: TGTGCCAGCAGTCCCCTTCCAAAGCAGTACTTC.

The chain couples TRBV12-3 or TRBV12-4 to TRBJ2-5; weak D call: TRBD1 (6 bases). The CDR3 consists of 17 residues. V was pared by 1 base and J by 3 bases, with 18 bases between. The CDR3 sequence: CASSLGYLSKGEETQYF. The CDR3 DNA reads TGTGCCAGCAGTTTAGGATACTTGTCAAAGGGGGAAGAGACCCAGTACTTC.

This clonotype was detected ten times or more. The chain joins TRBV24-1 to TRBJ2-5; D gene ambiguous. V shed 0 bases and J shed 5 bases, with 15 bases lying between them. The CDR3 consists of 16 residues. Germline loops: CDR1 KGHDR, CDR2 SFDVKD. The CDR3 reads CATSDLNDSLGETQYF. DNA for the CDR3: TGTGCCACCAGTGATTTGAACGACTCACTTGGGGAGACCCAGTACTTC.

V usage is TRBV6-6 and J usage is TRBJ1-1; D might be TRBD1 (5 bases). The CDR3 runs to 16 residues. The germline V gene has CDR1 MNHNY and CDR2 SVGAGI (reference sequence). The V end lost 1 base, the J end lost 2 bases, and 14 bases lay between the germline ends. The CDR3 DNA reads TGTGCCAGCAGTTACTTGATCACAGGTAAAAACACTGAAGCTTTCTTT. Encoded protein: CASSYLITGKNTEAFF.

CDR3 protein: CAIRRLADTDTQYF. The CDR3 nucleotides read TGTGCCATCAGAAGACTAGCGGACACAGATACGCAGTATTTT. V gene TRBV10-3 combines with J gene TRBJ2-3, with TRBD2 matching over 9 bases. Germline V gene lookup returns CDR1 ENHRY and CDR2 SYGVKD. The length of the CDR3 is 14 residues. V shed 6 bases, J shed 2 bases, and the junction held 3 bases outside the gene matches.

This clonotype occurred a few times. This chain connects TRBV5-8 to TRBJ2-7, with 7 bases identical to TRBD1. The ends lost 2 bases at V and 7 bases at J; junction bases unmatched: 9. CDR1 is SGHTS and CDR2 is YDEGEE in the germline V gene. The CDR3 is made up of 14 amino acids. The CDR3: CASSFSRGKGEQYF. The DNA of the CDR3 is TGTGCCAGCAGCTTCTCCAGGGGGAAGGGTGAGCAGTACTTC.

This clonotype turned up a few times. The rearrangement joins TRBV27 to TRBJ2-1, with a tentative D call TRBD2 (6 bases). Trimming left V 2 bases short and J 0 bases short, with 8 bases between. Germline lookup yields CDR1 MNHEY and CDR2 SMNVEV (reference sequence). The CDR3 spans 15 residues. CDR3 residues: CASSLTRGSYNEQFF. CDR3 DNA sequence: TGTGCCAGCAGTTTAACGCGGGGCTCCTACAATGAGCAGTTCTTC.

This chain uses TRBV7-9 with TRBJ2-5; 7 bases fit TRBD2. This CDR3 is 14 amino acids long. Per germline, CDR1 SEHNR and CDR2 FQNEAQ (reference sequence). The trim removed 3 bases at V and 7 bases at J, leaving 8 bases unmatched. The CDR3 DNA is TGTGCCAGCAGCTTTCCTAGCGGCCCGGGGACCCAGTACTTC. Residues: CASSFPSGPGTQYF.

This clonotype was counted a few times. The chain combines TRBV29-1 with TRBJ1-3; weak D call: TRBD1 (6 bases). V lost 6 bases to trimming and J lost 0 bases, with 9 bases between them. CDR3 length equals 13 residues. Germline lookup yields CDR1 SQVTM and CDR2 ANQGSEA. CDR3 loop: CSVAGDSGNTIYF. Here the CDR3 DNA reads TGCAGCGTCGCAGGGGACTCTGGAAACACCATATATTTT. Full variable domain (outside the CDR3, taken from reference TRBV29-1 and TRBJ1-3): SAVISQKPSRDICQRGTSLTIQCQVDSQVTMMFWYRQQPGQSLTLIATANQGSEATYESGFVIDKFPISRPNLTFSTLTVSNMSPEDSSIYLCSVAGDSGNTIYFGEGSWLTVV.

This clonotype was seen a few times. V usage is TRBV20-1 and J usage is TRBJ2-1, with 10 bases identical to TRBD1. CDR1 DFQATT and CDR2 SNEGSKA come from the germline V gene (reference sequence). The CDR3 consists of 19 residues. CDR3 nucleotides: TGCAGCCCTAAGGGGGACAGGGGCCGGACGGGAGTGTCCTACAATGAGCAGTTCTTC. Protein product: CSPKGDRGRTGVSYNEQFF.

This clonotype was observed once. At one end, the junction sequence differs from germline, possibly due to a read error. CDR3 DNA sequence: TGTGCCAGCAGCTTCCCTTCGGTACGTTTC. Its protein is CASSFPSVRF. The J gene is TRBJ2-7, the V gene TRBV11-2; D not resolved. The CDR3 is 10 amino acids. The germline gives CDR1 SGHAT, CDR2 FQNNGV.